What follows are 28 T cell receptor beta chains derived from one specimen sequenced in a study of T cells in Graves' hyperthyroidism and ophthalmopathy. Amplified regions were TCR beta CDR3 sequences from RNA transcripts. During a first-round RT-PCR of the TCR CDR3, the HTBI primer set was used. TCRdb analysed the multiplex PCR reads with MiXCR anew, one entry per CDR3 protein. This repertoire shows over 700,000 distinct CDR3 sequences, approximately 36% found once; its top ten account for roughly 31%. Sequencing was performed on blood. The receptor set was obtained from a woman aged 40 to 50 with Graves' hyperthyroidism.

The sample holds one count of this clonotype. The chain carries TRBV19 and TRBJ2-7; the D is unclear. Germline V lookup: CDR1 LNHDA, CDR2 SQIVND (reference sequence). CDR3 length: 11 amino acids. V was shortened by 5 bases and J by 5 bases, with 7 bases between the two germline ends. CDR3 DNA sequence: TGTGCCAGTAGTGCGACCGACGAGCAGTACTTC. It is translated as CASSATDEQYF. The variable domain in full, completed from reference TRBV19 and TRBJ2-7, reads DGGITQSPKYLFRKEGQNVTLSCEQNLNHDAMYWYRQDPGQGLRLIYYSQIVNDFQKGDIAEGYSVSREKKESFPLTVTSAQKNPTAFYLCASSATDEQYFGPGTRLTVT.

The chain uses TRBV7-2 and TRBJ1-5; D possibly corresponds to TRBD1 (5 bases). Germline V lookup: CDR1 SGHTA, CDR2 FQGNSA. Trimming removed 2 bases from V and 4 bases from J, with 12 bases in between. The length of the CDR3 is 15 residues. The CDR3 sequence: CASSLFWGGNQPQHF. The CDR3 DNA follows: TGTGCCAGCAGCTTATTTTGGGGGGGGAATCAGCCCCAGCATTTT.

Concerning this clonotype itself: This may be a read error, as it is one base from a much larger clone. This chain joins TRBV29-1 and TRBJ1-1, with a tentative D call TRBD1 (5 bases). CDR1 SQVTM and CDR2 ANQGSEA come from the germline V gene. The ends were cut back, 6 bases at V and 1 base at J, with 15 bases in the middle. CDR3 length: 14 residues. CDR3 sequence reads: CSVVRGGENTEAFF. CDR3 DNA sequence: TGCAGCGTGGTTAGGGGCGGAGAGAACACTGAAGCTTTCTTT.

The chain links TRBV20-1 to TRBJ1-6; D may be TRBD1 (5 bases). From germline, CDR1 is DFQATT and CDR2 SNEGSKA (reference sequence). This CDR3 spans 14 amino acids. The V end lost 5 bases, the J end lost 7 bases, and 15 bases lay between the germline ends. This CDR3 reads CSAPRSGRNSPLHF. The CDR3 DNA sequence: TGCAGTGCTCCCCGTTCGGGGCGGAATTCACCCCTCCACTTT.

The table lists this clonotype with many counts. CDR3 sequence: CATSGSGGTEAFF. The CDR3 bases are TGTGCCACCAGCGGATCAGGGGGCACTGAAGCTTTCTTT. The J gene is TRBJ1-1, the V gene TRBV15, with 7 bases fitting TRBD1. This CDR3 spans 13 amino acids. V lost 5 bases to trimming and J lost 4 bases; unmatched junction nucleotides: 4. Per the germline V gene, CDR1 is LNHNV and CDR2 is YYDKDF (reference sequence).

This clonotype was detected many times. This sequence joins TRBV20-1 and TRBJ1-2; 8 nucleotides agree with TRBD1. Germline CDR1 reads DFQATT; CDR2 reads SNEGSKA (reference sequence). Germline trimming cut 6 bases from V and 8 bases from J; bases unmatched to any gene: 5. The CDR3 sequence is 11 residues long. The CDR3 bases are TGCAGTGCAGACAGGGGTCGGGGCTACACCTTC. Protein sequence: CSADRGRGYTF.

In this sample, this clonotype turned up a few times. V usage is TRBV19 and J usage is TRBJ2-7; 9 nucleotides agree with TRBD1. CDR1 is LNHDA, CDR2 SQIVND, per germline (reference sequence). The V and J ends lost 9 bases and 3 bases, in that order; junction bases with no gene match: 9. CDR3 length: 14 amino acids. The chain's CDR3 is CASSYPGQGYEQYF. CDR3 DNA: TGTGCCAGCAGTTACCCGGGACAGGGCTACGAGCAGTACTTC.

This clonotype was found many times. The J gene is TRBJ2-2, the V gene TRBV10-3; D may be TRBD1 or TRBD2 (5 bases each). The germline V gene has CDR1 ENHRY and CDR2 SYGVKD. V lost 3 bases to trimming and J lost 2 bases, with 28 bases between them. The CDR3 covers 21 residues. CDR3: CAISDQFSPLRGTANTGELFF. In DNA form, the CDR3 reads TGTGCCATCAGTGATCAATTTAGCCCGTTAAGAGGGACGGCCAACACCGGGGAGCTGTTTTTT.

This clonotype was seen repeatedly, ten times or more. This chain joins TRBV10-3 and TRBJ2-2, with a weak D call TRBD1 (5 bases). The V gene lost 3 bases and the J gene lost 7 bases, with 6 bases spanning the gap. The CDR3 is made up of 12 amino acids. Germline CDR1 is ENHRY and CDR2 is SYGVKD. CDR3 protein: CAISDRDGELFF. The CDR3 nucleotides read TGTGCCATCAGTGACAGGGACGGGGAGCTGTTTTTT.

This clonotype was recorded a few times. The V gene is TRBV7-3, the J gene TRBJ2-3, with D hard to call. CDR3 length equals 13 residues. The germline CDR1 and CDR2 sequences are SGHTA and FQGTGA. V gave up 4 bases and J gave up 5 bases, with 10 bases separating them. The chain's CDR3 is CASSSYGGDTQYF. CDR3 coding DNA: TGTGCCAGCAGCTCCTACGGCGGAGATACGCAGTATTTT.

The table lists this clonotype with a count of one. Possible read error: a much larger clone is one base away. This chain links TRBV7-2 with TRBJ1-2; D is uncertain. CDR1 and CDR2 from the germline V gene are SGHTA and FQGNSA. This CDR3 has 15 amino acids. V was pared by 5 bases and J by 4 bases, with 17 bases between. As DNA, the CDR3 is TGTGCCAGCAGCCAAGGACGGGCCTCTCTCTATGGCTACACCTTC. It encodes CASSQGRASLYGYTF.

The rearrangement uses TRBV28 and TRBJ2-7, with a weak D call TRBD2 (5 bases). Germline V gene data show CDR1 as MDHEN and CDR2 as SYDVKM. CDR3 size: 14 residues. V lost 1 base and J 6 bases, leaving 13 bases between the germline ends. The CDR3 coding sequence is TGTGCCAGCAGTTTATTTTGGGGAGCTAGCGAGCAGTACTTC. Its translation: CASSLFWGASEQYF.

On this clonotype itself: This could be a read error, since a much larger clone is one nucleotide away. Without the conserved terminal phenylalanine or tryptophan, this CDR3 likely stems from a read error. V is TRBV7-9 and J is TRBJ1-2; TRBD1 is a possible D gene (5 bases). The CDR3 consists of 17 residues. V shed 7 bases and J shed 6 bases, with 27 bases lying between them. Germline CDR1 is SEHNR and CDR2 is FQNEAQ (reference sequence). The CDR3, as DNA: TGTGCCAGCACCGGGGCCGCAGACGAGCCTCCCCGGCATGGCTACACCCTC. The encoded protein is CASTGAADEPPRHGYTL.

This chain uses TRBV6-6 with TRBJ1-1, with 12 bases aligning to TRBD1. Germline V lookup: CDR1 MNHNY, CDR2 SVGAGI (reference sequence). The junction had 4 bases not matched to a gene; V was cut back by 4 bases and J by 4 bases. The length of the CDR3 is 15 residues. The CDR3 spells CASSSGQGAGTEAFF. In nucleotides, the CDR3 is TGTGCCAGCAGTTCGGGACAGGGGGCCGGCACTGAAGCTTTCTTT.

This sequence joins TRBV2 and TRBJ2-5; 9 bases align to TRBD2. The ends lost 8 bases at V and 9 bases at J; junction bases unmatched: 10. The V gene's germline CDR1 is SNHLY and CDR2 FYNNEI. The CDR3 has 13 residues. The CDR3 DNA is TGTGCCAGCGGGCGGGAGGGGAATCAGCCCCAGTACTTC. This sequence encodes CASGREGNQPQYF. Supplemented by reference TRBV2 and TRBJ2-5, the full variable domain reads EPEVTQTPSHQVTQMGQEVILRCVPISNHLYFYWYRQILGQKVEFLVSFYNNEISEKSEIFDDQFSVERPDGSNFTLKIRSTKLEDSAMYFCASGREGNQPQYFGPGTRLLVL.

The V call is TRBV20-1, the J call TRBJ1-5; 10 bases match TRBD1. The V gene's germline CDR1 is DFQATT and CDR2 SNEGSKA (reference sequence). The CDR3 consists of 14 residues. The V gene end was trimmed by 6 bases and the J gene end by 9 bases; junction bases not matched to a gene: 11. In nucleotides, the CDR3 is TGCAGTGCCATGGGACAGGGGCCCCTAACGCCCCAGCATTTT. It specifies CSAMGQGPLTPQHF.

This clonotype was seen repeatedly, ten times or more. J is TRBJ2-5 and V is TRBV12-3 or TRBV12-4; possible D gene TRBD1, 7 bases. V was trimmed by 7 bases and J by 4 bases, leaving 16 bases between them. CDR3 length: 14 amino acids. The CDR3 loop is CASTTGGGRETQYF. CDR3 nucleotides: TGTGCCAGCACCACTGGAGGGGGCCGAGAGACCCAGTACTTC.

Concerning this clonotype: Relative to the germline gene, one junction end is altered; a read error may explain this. CDR3 sequence reads: CASSWDRGRHTGELFF. CDR3 DNA: TGTGCCAGCAGTTGGGACAGGGGGCGCCACACCGGGGAGCTGTTTTTT. The rearrangement uses TRBV10-3 and TRBJ2-2; 12 bases map to TRBD1. This CDR3 has 16 residues. CDR1 and CDR2 (germline): ENHRY, SYGVKD.

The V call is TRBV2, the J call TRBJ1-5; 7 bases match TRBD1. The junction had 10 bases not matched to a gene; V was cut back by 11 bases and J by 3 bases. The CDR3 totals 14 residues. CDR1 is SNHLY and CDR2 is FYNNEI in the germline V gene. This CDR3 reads CAWNPGTANQPQHF. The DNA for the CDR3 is TGTGCCTGGAACCCCGGGACAGCCAATCAGCCCCAGCATTTT.

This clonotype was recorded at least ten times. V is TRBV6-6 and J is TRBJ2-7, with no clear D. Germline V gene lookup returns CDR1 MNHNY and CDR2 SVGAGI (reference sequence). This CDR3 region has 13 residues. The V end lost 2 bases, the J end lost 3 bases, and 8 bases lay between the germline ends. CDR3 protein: CASSYGPFYEQYF. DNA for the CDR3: TGTGCCAGCAGTTACGGGCCGTTCTACGAGCAGTACTTC.

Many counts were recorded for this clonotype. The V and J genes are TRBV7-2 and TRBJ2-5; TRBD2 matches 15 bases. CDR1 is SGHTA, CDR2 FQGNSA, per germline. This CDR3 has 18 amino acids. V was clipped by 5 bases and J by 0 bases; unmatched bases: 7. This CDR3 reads CASSRTSGGVMYQETQYF. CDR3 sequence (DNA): TGTGCCAGCAGCCGGACTAGCGGGGGGGTAATGTACCAAGAGACCCAGTACTTC.

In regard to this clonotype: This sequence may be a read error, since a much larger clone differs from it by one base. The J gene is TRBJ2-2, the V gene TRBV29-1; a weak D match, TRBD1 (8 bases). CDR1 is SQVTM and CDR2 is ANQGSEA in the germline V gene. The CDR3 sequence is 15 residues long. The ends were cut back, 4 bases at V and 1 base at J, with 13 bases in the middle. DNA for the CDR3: TGCAGCGTTGGGGGGGGGACAGGGAACACCGGGGAGCTGTTTTTT. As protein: CSVGGGTGNTGELFF.

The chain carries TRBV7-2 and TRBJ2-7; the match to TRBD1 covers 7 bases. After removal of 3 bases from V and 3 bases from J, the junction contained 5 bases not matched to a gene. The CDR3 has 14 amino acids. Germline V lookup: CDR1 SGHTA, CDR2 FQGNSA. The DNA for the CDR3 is TGTGCCAGCAGCTTTGTGGACAGGAACTACGAGCAGTACTTC. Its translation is CASSFVDRNYEQYF.

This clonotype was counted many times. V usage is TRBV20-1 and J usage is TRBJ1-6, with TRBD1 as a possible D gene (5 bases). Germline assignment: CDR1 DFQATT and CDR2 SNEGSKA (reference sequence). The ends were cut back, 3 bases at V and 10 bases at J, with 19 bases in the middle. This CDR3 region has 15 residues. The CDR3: CSASLPGRLESPLHF. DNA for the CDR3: TGCAGTGCTAGCCTCCCAGGGAGGTTGGAGTCACCCCTCCACTTT.

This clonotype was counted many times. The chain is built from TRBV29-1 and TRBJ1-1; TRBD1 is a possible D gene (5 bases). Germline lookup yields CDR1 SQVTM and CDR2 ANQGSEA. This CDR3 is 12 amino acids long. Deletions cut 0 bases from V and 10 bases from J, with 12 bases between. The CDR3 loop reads CSVEDVFGGAFF. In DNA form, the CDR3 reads TGCAGCGTTGAAGATGTATTCGGGGGAGCTTTCTTT.

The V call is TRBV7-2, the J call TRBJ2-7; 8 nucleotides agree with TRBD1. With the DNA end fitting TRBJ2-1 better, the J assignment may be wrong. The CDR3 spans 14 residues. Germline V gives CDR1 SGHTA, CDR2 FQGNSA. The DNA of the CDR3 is TGTGCCAGCAGCCGTACTACAGGGGGCAATGAGCAGTTCTTC. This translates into CASSRTTGGNEQFF.

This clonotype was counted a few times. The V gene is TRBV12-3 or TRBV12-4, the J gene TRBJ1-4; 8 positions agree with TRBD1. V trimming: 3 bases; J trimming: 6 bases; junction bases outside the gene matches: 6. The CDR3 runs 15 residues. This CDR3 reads CASSLAPTGDEKLFF. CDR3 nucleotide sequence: TGTGCCAGCAGTTTGGCCCCGACAGGGGATGAAAAACTGTTTTTT.

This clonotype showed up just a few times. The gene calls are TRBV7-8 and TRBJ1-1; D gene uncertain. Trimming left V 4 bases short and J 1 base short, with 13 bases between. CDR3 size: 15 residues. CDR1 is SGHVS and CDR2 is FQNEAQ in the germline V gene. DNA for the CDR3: TGTGCCAGCAGCTCCCCAACGGCAAAGAACACTGAAGCTTTCTTT. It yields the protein CASSSPTAKNTEAFF.